This T cell receptor (beta chain) was recorded in a study of blood T cell repertoires in COVID-19. The wider study: The samples span acute and convalescent COVID-19 from the United States, Italy and Spain.

TCRdb keeps only in-frame clones here, not all; method: immunoSEQ multiplex PCR. Found here are more than 120,000 clones, 80% to 90% of them singletons; the top ten hold roughly 2.5%. This clonotype was obtained from a human donor with acute or convalescent COVID-19. The donor label of this sample is uncertain. What was sequenced was peripheral blood.

CDR3 nucleotides: TGTGCCAGCAGTAAAAGGGGTGACCCTAGCACAGATACGCAGTATTTT. It codes for CASSKRGDPSTDTQYF. The chain joins TRBV7-8 to TRBJ2-3; a possible D gene is TRBD1 (5 bases). V lost 6 bases, J lost 0 bases, and 16 bases lay in between. The CDR3 extends over 16 amino acids. Looked up from germline, CDR1 is SGHVS and CDR2 is FQNEAQ.